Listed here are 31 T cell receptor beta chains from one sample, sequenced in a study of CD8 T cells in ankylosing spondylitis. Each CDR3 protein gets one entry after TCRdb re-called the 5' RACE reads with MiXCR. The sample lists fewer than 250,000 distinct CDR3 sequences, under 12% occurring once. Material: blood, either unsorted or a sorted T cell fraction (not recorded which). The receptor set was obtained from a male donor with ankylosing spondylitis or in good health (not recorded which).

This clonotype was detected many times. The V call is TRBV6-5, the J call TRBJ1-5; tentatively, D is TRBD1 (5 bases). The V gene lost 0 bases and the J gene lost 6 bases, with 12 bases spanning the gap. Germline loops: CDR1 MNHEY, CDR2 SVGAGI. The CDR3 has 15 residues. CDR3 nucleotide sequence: TGTGCCAGCAGTTACTCGAAAGGGGCCGCTCAGCCCCAGCATTTT. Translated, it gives CASSYSKGAAQPQHF.

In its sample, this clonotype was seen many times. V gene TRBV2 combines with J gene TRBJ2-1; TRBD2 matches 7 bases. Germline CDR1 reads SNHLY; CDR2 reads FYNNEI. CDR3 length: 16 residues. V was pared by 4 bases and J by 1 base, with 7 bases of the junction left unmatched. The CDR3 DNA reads TGTGCCAGCAGTGTTCCTGTGGGAGGGTCCTACAATGAGCAGTTCTTC. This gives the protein CASSVPVGGSYNEQFF.

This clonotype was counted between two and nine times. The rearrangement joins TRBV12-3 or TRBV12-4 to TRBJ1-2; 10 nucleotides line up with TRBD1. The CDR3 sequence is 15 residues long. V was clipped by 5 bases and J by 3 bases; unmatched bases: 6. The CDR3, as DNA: TGTGCCAGCAGTCGGACCGGGACAGGGGACTATGGCTACACCTTC. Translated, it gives CASSRTGTGDYGYTF.

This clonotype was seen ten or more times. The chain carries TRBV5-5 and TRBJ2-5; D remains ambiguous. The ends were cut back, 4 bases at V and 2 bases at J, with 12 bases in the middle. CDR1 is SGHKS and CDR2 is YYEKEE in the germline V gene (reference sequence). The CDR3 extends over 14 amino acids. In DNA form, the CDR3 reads TGTGCCAGCAGCGTGTCCCAACCTCAAGAGACCCAGTACTTC. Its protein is CASSVSQPQETQYF. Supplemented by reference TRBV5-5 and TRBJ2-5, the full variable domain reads DAGVTQSPTHLIKTRGQQVTLRCSPISGHKSVSWYQQVLGQGPQFIFQYYEKEERGRGNFPDRFSARQFPNYSSELNVNALLLGDSALYLCASSVSQPQETQYFGPGTRLLVL.

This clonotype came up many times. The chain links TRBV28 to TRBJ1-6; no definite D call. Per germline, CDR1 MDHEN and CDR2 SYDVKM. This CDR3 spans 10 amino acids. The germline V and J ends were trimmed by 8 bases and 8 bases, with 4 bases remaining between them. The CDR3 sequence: CASGYSPLHF. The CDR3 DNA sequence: TGTGCCAGCGGTTATTCACCCCTCCACTTT.

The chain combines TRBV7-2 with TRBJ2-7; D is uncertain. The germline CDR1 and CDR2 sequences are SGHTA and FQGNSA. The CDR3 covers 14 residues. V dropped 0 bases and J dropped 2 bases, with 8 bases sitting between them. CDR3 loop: CASSLADTTYEQYF. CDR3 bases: TGTGCCAGCAGCTTAGCGGATACGACCTACGAGCAGTACTTC.

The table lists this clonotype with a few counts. CDR3 nucleotides: TGTGCCTGGAGTGGCGACAGGGCCCACGAGCAGTACTTC. Translation gives CAWSGDRAHEQYF. The chain links TRBV30 to TRBJ2-7, with TRBD1 identical over 7 bases. The V gene end was trimmed by 1 base and the J gene end by 5 bases; junction bases not matched to a gene: 5. Germline V gives CDR1 GTSNPN, CDR2 SVGIG (reference sequence). The CDR3 runs 13 residues.

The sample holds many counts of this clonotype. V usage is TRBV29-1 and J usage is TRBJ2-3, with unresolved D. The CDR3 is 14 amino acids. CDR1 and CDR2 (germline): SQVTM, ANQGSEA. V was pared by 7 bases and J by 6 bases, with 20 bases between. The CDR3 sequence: CSADPGRLADTQYF. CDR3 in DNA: TGCAGCGCCGACCCGGGCCGCTTGGCGGATACGCAGTATTTT.

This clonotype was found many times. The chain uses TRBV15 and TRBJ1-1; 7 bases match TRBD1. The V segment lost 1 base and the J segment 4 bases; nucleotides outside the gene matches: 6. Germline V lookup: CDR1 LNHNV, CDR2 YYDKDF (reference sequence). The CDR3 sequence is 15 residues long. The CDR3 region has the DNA TGTGCCACCAGCAGAGGGGAGGGGGCAGGCACTGAAGCTTTCTTT. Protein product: CATSRGEGAGTEAFF.

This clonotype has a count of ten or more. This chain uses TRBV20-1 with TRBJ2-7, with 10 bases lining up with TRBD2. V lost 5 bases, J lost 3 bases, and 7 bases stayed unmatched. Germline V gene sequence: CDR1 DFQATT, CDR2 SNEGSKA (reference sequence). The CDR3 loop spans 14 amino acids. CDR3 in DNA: TGCAGTGCTGCCCTAGCGGGAGATATCTACGAGCAGTACTTC. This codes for CSAALAGDIYEQYF.

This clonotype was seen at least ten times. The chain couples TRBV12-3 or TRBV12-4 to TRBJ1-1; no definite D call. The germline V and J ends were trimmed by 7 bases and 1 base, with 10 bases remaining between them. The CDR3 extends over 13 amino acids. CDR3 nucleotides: TGTGCCAGCAAGGCAGATACGAACACTGAAGCTTTCTTT. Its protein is CASKADTNTEAFF.

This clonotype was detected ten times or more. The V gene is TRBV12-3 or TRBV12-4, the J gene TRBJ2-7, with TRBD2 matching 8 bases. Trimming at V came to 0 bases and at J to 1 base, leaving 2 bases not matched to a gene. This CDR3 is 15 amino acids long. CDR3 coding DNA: TGTGCCAGCAGTTTAGCCGCTAGCGGGTCCTACGAGCAGTACTTC. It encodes CASSLAASGSYEQYF.

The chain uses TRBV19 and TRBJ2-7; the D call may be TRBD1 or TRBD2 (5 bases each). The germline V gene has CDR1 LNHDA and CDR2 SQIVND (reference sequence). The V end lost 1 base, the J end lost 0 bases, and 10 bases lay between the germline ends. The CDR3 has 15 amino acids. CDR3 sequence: CASSIGGTASYEQYF. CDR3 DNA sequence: TGTGCCAGTAGTATAGGGGGGACGGCCTCCTACGAGCAGTACTTC.

CDR3 sequence (DNA): TGTGCCAGCAGTTTCGGTAGTGGTATCAATGAGCAGTTCTTC. It codes for CASSFGSGINEQFF. This chain uses TRBV12-3 or TRBV12-4 with TRBJ2-1; no clear D. Trimming pared 3 bases from V and 6 bases from J, leaving 12 bases between. There are 14 residues in the CDR3.

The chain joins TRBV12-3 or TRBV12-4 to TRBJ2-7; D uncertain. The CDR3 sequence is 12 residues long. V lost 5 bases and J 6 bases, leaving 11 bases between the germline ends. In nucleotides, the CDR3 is TGTGCCAGCAGTGCTGTCAAAGGCGAGCAGTACTTC. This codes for CASSAVKGEQYF.

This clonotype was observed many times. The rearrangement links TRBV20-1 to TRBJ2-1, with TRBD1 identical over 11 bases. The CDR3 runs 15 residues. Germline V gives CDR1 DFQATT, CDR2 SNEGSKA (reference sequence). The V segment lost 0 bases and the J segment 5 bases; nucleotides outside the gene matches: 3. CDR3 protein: CSARDAGQGDNEQFF. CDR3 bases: TGCAGTGCTAGAGATGCGGGACAGGGGGACAATGAGCAGTTCTTC.

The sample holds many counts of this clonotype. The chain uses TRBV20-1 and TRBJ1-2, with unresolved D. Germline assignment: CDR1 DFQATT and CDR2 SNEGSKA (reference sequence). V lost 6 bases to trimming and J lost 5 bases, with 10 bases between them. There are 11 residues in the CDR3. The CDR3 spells CSAHGPYGYTF. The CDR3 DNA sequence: TGCAGTGCCCACGGGCCTTATGGCTACACCTTC.

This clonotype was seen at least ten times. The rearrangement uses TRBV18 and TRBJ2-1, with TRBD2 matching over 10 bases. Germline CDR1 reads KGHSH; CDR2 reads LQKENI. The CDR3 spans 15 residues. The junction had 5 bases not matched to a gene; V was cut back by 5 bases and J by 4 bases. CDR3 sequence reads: CASSSGTSVYNEQFF. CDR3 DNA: TGTGCCAGCTCATCCGGGACTAGCGTTTACAATGAGCAGTTCTTC.

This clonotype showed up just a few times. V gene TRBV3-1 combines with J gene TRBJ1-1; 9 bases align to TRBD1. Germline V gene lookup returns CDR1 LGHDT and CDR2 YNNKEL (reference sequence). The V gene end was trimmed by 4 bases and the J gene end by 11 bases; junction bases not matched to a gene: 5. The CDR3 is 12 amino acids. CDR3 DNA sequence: TGTGCCAGCAGCCCCGGGACAGGGCCGGCTTTCTTT. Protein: CASSPGTGPAFF.

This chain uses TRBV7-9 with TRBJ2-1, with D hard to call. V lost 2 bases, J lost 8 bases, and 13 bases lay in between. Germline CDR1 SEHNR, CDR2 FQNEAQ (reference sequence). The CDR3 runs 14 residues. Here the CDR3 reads CASSLPLSGDEQFF. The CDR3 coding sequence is TGTGCCAGCAGCTTACCTTTAAGTGGAGATGAGCAGTTCTTC. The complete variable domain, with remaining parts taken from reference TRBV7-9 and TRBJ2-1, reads DTGVSQNPRHKITKRGQNVTFRCDPISEHNRLYWYRQTLGQGPEFLTYFQNEAQLEKSRLLSDRFSAERPKGSFSTLEIQRTEQGDSAMYLCASSLPLSGDEQFFGPGTRLTVL.

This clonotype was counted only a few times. DNA for the CDR3: TGCGCCAGCAGCCAAGATAAGGGGTTGAATTACGAGCAGTACTTC. This sequence encodes CASSQDKGLNYEQYF. The chain uses TRBV4-1 and TRBJ2-7; D possibly corresponds to TRBD1 (5 bases). CDR3 length equals 15 residues. V lost 0 bases, J lost 4 bases, and 13 bases lay in between. Germline V gene sequence: CDR1 MGHRA, CDR2 YSYEKL.

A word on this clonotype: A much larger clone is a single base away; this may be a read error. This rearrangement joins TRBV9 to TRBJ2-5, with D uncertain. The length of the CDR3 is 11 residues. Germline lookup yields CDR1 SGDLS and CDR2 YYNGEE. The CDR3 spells CTSSYEETQYF. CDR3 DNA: TGTACCAGCAGCTACGAGGAGACCCAGTACTTC.

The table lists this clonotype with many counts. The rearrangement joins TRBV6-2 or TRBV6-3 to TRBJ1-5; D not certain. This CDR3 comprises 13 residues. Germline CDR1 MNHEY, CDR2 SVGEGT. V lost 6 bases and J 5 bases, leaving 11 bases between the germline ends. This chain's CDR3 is CASSIDIYQPQHF. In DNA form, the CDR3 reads TGTGCCAGCAGCATTGACATTTATCAGCCCCAGCATTTT.

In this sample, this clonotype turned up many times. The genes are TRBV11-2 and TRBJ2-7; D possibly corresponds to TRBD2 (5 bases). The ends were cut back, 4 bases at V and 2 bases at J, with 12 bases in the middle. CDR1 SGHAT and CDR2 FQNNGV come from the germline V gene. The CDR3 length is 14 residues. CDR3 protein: CASSYDGGTYEQYF. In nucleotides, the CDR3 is TGTGCCAGCAGCTACGACGGAGGAACCTACGAGCAGTACTTC. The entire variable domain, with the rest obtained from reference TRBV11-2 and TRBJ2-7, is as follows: EAGVAQSPRYKIIEKRQSVAFWCNPISGHATLYWYQQILGQGPKLLIQFQNNGVVDDSQLPKDRFSAERLKGVDSTLKIQPAKLEDSAVYLCASSYDGGTYEQYFGPGTRLTVT.

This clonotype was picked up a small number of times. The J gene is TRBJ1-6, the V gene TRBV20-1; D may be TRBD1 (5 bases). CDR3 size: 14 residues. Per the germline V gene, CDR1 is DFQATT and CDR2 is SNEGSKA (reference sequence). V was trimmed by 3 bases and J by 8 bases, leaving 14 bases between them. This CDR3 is CSASPEGLDSPLHF. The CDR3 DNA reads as TGCAGTGCTAGCCCGGAGGGGTTGGATTCACCCCTCCACTTT.

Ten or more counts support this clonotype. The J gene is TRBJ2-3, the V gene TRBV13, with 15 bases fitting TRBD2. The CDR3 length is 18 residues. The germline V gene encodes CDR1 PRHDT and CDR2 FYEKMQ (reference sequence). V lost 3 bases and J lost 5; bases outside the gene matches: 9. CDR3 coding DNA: TGTGCCAGCAGCTTCGGGACTAGCGGGAGGCGCCTCGGAGATACGCAGTATTTT. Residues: CASSFGTSGRRLGDTQYF.

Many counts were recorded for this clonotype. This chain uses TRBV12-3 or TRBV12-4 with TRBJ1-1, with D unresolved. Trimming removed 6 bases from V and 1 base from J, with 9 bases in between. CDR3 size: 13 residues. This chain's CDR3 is CASRLGPNTEAFF. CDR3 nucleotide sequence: TGTGCCAGCAGGTTGGGCCCGAACACTGAAGCTTTCTTT.

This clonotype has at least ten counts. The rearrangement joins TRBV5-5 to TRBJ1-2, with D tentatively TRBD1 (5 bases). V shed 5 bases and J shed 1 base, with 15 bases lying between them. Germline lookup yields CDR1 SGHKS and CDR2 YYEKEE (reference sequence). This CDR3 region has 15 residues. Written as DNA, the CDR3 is TGTGCCAGCAGTTTCATGACAGACCTTAACTATGGCTACACCTTC. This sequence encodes CASSFMTDLNYGYTF.

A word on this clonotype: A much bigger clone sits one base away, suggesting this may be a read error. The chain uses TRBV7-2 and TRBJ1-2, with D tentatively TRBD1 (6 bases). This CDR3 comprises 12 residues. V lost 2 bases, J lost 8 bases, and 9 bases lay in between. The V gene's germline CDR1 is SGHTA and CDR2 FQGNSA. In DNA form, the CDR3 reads TGTACCAGCAGCTTACCCAGGGGCGGCTACACCTTC. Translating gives CTSSLPRGGYTF.

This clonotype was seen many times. The CDR3 sequence: CASSRDRDEKLFF. In DNA form, the CDR3 reads TGTGCCAGCAGCCGGGACAGAGACGAAAAACTGTTTTTT. This chain connects TRBV14 to TRBJ1-4, with TRBD1 matching over 7 bases. The length of the CDR3 is 13 residues. From germline, CDR1 is SGHDN and CDR2 FVKESK. With V trimmed by 4 bases and J by 8 bases, 4 bases remained unmatched.

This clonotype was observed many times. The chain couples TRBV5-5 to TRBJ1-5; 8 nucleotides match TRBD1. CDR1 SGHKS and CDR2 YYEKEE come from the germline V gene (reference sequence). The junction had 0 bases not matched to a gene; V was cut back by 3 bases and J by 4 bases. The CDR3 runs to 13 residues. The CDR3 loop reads CASSWTGNQPQHF. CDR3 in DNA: TGTGCCAGCAGCTGGACAGGGAATCAGCCCCAGCATTTT.